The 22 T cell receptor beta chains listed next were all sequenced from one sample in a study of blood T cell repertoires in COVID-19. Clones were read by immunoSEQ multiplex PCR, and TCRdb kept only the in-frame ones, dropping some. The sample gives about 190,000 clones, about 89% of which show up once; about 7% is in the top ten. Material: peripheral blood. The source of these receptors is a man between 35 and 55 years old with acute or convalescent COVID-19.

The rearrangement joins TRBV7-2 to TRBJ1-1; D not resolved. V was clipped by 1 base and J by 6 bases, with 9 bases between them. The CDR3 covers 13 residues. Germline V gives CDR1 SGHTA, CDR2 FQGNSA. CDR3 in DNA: TGTGCCAGCAGCTTAGTTGTGGAGGCTGAAGCTTTCTTT. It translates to CASSLVVEAEAFF.

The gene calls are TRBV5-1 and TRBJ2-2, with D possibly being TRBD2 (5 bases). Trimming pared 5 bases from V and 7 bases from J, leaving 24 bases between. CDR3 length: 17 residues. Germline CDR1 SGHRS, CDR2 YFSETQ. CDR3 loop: CASSLRGPGRSGGELFF. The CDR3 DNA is TGCGCCAGCAGTTTACGCGGACCGGGGAGAAGTGGCGGGGAGCTGTTTTTT.

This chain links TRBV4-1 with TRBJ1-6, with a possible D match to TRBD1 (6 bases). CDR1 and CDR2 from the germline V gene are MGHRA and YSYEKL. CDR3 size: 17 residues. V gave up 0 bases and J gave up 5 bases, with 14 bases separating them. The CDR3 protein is CASSQDRGGANNSPLHF. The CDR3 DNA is TGCGCCAGCAGCCAAGATAGGGGGGGCGCGAATAATTCACCCCTCCACTTT.

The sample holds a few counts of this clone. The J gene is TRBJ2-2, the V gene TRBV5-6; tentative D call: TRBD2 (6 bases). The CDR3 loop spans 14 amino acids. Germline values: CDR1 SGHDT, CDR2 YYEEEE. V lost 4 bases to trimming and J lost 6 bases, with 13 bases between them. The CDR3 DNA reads TGTGCCAGCAGCCCCGGGACTTATGCCGGGGAGCTGTTTTTT. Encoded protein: CASSPGTYAGELFF.

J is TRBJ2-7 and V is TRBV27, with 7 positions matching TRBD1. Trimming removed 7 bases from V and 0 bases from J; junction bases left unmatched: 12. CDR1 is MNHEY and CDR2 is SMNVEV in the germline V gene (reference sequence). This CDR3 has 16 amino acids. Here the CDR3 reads CASTPSTGTISYEQYF. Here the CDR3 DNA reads TGTGCCAGCACCCCCTCGACAGGGACCATCTCCTACGAGCAGTACTTC.

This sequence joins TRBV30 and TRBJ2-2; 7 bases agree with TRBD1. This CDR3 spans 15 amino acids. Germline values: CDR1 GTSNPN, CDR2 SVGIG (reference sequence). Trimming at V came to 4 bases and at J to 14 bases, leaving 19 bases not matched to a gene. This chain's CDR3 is CAWNRASARQGRLFF. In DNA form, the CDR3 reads TGTGCCTGGAACAGGGCCAGTGCTAGACAGGGCAGACTGTTTTTT.

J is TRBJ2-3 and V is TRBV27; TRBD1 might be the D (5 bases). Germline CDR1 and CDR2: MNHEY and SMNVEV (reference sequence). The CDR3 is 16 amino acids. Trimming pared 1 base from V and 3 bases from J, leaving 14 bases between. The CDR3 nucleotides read TGTGCCAGCAGTTTATGGGCAGGGCTGACGACAGATACGCAGTATTTT. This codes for CASSLWAGLTTDTQYF.

Here the CDR3 reads CASSRGAKAFF. The CDR3 nucleotides are TGTGCCAGCAGCAGGGGCGCAAAAGCTTTCTTT. The chain couples TRBV6-5 to TRBJ1-1; D is perhaps TRBD1 (6 bases). The ends were cut back, 6 bases at V and 9 bases at J, with 11 bases in the middle. This CDR3 contains 11 residues. Germline assignment: CDR1 MNHEY and CDR2 SVGAGI.

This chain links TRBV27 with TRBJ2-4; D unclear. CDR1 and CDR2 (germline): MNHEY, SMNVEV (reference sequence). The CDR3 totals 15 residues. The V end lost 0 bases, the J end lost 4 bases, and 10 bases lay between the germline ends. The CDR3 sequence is CASSLSTARKNIQYF. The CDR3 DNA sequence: TGTGCCAGCAGTTTATCGACGGCCAGGAAAAACATTCAGTACTTC.

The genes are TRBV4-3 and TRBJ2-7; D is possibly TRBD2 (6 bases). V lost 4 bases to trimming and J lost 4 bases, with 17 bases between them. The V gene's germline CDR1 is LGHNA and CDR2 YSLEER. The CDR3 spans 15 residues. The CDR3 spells CASSPGGGAVYEQYF. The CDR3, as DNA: TGCGCCAGCAGCCCCGGAGGAGGGGCAGTTTACGAGCAGTACTTC.

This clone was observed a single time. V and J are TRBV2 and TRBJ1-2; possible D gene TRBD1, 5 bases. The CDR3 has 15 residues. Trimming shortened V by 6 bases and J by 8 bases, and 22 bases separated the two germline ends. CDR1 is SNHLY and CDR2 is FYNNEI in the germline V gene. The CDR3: CASRPSGGRGGGYTF. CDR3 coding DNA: TGTGCCAGCAGGCCGTCGGGGGGTCGGGGCGGCGGCTACACCTTC. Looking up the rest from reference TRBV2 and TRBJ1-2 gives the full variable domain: EPEVTQTPSHQVTQMGQEVILRCVPISNHLYFYWYRQILGQKVEFLVSFYNNEISEKSEIFDDQFSVERPDGSNFTLKIRSTKLEDSAMYFCASRPSGGRGGGYTFGSGTRLTVV.

CDR3: CASSYRRSGDTIYF. In DNA form, the CDR3 reads TGTGCCAGCAGTTACCGACGTAGCGGAGACACCATATATTTT. The gene calls are TRBV6-5 and TRBJ1-3; no clear D. The CDR3 length is 14 residues. V dropped 2 bases and J dropped 8 bases, with 13 bases sitting between them. CDR1 MNHEY and CDR2 SVGAGI come from the germline V gene.

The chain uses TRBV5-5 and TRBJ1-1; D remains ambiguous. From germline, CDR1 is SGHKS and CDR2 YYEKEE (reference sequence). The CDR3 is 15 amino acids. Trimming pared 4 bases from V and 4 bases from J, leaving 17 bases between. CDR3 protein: CASSPRAGRVTEAFF. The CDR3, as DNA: TGTGCCAGCAGCCCGCGGGCGGGAAGGGTCACTGAAGCTTTCTTT.

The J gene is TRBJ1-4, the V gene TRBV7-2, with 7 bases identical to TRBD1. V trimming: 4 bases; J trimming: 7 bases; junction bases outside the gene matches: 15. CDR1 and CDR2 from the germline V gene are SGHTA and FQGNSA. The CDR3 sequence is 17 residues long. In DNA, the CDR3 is TGTGCCAGCAGCTGGCCTCGAGTGACAGGGAAGGGTGAAAAACTGTTTTTT. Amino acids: CASSWPRVTGKGEKLFF.

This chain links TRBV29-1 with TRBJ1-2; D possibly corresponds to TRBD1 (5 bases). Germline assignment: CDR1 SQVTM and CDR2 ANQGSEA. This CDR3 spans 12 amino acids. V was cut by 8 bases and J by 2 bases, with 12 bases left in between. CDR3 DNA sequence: TGCAGCATACCTTCAGGGAACTATGGCTACACCTTC. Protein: CSIPSGNYGYTF.

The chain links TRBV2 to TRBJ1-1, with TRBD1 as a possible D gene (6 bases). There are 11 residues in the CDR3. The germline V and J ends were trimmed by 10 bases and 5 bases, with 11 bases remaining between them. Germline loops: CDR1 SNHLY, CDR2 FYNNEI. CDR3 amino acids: CATTGTTEAFF. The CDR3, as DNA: TGTGCCACCACAGGGACGACTGAAGCTTTCTTT.

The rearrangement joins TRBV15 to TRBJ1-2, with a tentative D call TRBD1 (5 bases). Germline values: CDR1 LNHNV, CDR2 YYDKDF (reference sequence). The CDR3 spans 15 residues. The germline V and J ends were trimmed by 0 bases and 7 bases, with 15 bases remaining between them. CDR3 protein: CATSRDFTREGGYTF. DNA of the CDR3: TGTGCCACCAGCAGAGATTTCACCAGGGAGGGTGGCTACACCTTC.

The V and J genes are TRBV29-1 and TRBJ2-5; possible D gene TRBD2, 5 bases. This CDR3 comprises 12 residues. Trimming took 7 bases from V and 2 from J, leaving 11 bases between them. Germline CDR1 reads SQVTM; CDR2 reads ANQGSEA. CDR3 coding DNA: TGCAGCGCGAGCCGGACTCAAGAGACCCAGTACTTC. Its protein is CSASRTQETQYF.

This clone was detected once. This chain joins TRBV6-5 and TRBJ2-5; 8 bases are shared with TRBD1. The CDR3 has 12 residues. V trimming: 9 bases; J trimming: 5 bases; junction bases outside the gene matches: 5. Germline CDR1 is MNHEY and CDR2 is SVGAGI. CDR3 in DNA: TGTGCCAGTAATAACAGGGGGGAGACCCAGTACTTC. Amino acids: CASNNRGETQYF.

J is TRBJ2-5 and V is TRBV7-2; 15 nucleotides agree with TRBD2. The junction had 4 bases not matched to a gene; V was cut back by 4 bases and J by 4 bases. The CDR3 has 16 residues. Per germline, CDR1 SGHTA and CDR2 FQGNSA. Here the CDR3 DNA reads TGTGCCAGCAGCTCTGGACTAGCGGGGGGGCGAGAGACCCAGTACTTC. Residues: CASSSGLAGGRETQYF.

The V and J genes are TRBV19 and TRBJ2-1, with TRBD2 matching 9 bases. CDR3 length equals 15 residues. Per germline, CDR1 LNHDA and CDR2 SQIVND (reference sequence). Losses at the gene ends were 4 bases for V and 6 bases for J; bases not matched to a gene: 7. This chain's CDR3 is CASSTQRGVSNEQFF. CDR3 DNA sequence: TGTGCCAGTAGTACTCAGCGGGGGGTTTCCAATGAGCAGTTCTTC.

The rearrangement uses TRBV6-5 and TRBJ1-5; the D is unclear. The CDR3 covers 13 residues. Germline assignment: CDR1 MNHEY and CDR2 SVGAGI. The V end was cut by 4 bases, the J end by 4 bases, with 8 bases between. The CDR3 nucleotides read TGTGCCAGCAGTTCCCCTTTAAATCAGCCCCAGCATTTT. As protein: CASSSPLNQPQHF.